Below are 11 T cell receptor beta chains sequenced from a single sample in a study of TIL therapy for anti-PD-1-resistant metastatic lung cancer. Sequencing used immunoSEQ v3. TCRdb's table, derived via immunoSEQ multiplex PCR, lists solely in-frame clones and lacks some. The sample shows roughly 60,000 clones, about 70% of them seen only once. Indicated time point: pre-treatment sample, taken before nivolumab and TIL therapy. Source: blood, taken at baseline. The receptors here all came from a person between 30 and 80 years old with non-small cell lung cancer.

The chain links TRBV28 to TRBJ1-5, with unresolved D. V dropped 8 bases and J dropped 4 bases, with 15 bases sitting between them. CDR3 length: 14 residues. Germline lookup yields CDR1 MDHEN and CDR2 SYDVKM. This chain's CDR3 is CASDIRKANQPQHF. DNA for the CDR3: TGTGCCAGCGACATACGGAAGGCGAATCAGCCCCAGCATTTT.

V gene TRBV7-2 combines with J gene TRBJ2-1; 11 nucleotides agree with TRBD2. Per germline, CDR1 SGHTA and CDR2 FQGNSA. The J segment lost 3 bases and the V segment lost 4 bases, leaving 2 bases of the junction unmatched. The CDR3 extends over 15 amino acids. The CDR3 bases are TGTGCCAGCAGCTCTAGCGGGGGGCGCTACAATGAGCAGTTCTTC. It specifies CASSSSGGRYNEQFF. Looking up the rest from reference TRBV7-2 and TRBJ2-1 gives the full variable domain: GAGVSQSPSNKVTEKGKDVELRCDPISGHTALYWYRQSLGQGLEFLIYFQGNSAPDKSGLPSDRFSAERTGGSVSTLTIQRTQQEDSAVYLCASSSSGGRYNEQFFGPGTRLTVL.

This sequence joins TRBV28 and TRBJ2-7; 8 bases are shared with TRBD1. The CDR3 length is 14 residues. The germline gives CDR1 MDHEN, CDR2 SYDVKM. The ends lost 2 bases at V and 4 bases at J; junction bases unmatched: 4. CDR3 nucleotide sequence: TGTGCCAGCAGTTTAATACGGACAGGGTACGAGCAGTACTTC. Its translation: CASSLIRTGYEQYF.

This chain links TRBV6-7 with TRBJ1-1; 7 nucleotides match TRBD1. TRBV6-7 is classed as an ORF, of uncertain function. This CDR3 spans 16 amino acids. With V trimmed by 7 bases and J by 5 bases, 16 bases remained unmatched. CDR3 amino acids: CASTPVKGDSSTEAFF. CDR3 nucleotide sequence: TGTGCCAGCACCCCAGTTAAGGGGGACAGTAGTACTGAAGCTTTCTTT.

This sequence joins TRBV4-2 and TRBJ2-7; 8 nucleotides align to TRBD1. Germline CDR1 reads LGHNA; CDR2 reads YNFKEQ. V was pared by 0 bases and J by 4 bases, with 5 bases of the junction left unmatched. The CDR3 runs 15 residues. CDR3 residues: CASSQDRTGPYEQYF. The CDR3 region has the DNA TGTGCCAGCAGCCAAGATAGGACAGGGCCTTACGAGCAGTACTTC.

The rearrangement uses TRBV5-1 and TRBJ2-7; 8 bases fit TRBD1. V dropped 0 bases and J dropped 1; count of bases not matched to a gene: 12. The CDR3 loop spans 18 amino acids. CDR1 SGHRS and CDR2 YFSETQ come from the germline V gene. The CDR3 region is CASSLVGQGAVSSYEQYF. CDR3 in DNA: TGCGCCAGCAGCTTGGTAGGGCAGGGGGCGGTCTCTTCCTACGAGCAGTACTTC.

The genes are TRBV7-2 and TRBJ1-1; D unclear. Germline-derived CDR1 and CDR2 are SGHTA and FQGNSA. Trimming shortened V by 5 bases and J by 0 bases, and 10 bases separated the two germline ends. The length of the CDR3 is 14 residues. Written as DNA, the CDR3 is TGTGCCAGCAGCGGGCAGATCATGAACACTGAAGCTTTCTTT. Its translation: CASSGQIMNTEAFF.

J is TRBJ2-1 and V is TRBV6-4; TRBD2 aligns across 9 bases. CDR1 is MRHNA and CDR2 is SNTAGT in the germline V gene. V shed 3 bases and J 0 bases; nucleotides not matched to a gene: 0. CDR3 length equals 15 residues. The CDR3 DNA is TGTGCCAGCAGTGAAGCGGGAGGCTCCTACAATGAGCAGTTCTTC. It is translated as CASSEAGGSYNEQFF.

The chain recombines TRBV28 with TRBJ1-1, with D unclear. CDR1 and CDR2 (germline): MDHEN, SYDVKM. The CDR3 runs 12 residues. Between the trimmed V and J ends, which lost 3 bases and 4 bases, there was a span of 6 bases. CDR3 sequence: CASSLVGTEAFF. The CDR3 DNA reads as TGTGCCAGCAGTTTGGTGGGCACTGAAGCTTTCTTT.

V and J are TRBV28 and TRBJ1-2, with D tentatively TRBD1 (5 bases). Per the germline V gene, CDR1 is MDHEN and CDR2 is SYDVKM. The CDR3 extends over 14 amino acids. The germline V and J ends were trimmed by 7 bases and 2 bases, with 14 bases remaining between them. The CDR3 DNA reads TGTGCCAGCACCCGGGGGGGATTGAACTATGGCTACACCTTC. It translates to CASTRGGLNYGYTF.

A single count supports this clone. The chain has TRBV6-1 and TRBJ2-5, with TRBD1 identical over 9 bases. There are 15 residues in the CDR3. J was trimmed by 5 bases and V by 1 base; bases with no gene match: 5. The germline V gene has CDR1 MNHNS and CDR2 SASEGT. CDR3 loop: CASSEEGTGRETQYF. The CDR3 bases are TGTGCCAGCAGTGAAGAAGGGACAGGGAGGGAGACCCAGTACTTC.